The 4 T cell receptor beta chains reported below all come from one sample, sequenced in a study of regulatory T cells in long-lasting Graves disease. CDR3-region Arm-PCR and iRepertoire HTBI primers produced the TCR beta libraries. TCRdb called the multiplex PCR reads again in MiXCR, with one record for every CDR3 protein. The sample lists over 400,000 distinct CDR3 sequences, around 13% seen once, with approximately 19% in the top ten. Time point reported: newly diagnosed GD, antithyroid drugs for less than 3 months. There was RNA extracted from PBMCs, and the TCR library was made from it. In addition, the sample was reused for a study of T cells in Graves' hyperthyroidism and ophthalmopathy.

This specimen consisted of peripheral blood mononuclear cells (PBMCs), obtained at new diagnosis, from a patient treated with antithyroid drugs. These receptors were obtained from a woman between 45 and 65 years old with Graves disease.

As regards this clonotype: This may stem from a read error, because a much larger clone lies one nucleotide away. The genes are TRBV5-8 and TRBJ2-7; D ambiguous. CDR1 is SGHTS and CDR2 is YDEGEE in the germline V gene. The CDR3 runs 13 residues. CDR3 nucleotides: TGTGCCGGCAGCAAGACGCCCTCCCACGAGCAGTACTTC. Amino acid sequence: CAGSKTPSHEQYF.

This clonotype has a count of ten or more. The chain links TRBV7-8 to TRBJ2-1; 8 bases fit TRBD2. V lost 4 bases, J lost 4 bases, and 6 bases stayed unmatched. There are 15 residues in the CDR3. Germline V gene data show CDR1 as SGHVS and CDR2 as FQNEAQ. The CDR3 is CASSSKRGRYNEQFF. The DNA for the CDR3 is TGTGCCAGCAGCTCAAAGCGGGGGCGGTACAATGAGCAGTTCTTC.

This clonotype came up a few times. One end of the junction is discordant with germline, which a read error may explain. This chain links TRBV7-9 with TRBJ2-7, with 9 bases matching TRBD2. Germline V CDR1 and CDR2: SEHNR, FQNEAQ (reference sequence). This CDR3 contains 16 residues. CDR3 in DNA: TGTGCCAGCAGCTTAGGTCTAGCGGGGAGCTCCTACGAGCATTACTTC. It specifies CASSLGLAGSSYEHYF.

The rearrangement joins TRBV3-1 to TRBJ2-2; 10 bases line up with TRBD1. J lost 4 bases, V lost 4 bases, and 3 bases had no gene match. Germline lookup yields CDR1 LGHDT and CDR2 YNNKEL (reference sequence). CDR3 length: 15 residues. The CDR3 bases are TGTGCCAGCAGCCCCAGACAGGGGGCCACCGGGGAGCTGTTTTTT. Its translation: CASSPRQGATGELFF.